This note documents a single T cell receptor (beta chain) sequence. Which antigen it targets is not known. One base away there is no much larger clone; base qualities are not given. Sample treatment or condition, as interpreted from the label and publication: some 20 received Ad26.COV2.S at low or high dose, single or two shots; about 5 received placebo; per-sample allocation not given. For vaccine and placebo recipients, repertoires were sequenced using samples collected on day 63 after the first injection. Cohort 1b enrolled 20 to 30 adults aged 18-55 years at a single site in Boston, USA, between 29 July and 7 August 2020. Ad26.COV2.S was a replication-incompetent adenovirus type 26 vector expressing a prefusion-stabilized SARS-CoV-2 spike protein from the original Wuhan strain. V lost 7 bases and J lost 5 bases; the stretch between them is 13 bases long. The CDR3 spans 13 residues, from the cysteine through the phenylalanine. Kept here is only the CDR3 DNA, which spans 39 bases and is read in frame from base 1.

The immunoSEQ Assay was the method used to sequence TCRbeta CDR3 regions. After extraction, genomic DNA underwent amplification by bias-controlled multiplex PCR, followed by high-throughput sequencing. In the paper's pipeline: Collapsing and filtering of sequences were performed to quantify the absolute abundance of each unique TCRbeta CDR3 region. T cell fraction was estimated by normalizing TCRbeta template counts to usable DNA, with usable DNA measured through amplification of reference genes found in all nucleated cells. Repertoire TCRs were annotated as SARS-CoV-2-specific when V gene, CDR3 amino acid sequence and J gene were exactly matched to a known reactive TCR set. The reference SARS-CoV-2 TCR set came from MIRA and was filtered for enrichment in COVID-19-positive ImmuneCODE repertoires, removing public or cross-reactive TCRs. Using the MIRA antigens, annotated TCRs were further analysed by specific ORF or by position within an ORF. Breadth was defined as annotated unique rearrangements over total unique productive rearrangements; depth was the summed frequency of those rearrangements. Two-sided Wilcoxon rank-sum tests were used to compare TCR breadth between groups. TCRdb mirrors the immuneACCESS table, restricted to in-frame sequences. Some clones are absent from its copies; in checked studies, under half trace to an unresolved V gene, and the reason for the others is unknown. The DNA gave D and trimming, while V, J and clone size come from that table. A total of 300,000 to 350,000 clones appear in this sample, 75% to 90% of them only once. The ten largest make up 5.5% of the sample.

This sample was included in a study of Ad26.COV2.S vaccination and SARS-CoV-2 variants (dated by TCRdb to about 2021). About the full investigation: Donors in the vaccine arm were drawn from COV1001, a phase I-IIa trial of Ad26.COV2.S in healthy adults that was multicentre, randomized, double-blind and placebo-controlled. Dosing of Ad26.COV2.S was intramuscular, at either 5x10^10 or 1x10^11 viral particles, delivered as one shot or as two shots spaced 56 days apart. TCRbeta repertoire sequencing was used to assess the specificity and breadth of SARS-CoV-2-reactive T cell receptors after Ad26.COV2.S vaccination. The TCR-sequenced set comprised about 32 samples: some 20 Ad26.COV2.S vaccine recipients, 5 placebo recipients and 8 SARS-CoV-2 convalescent individuals. Trial participants were randomized into five groups of five: low-dose or high-dose Ad26.COV2.S given once or twice, or placebo on both occasions. Blinding of investigators to trial group allocation was maintained during experiments and outcome assessment.

The study at large found these results: The study was not powered to compare responses between vaccine doses or regimens. It was noted by the authors that total T cell responses may have been underestimated by the TCR breadth and depth analyses. Substantial breadth of spike-specific CD8+ and CD4+ T cell responses was reported after vaccination. Spike-specific TCR breadth was higher in Ad26.COV2.S recipients than in placebo recipients (P = 0.0014). Vaccine and placebo recipients had comparable non-spike TCR breadth, which fits with the vaccine containing only spike.

The V and J genes are TRBV12-3 or TRBV12-4 and TRBJ2-3; the D gene cannot be resolved reliably. The clonotype originates from a person aged 18-60 years who received the Ad26.COV2.S COVID-19 vaccine or a placebo. The sample was peripheral blood, taken in a trial of Ad26.COV2.S vaccine versus placebo. The DNA sequence is as follows: TGTGCCAGCACCGTGGAAACACGAGATACGCAGTATTTT. Its translation reads: CASTVETRDTQYF.